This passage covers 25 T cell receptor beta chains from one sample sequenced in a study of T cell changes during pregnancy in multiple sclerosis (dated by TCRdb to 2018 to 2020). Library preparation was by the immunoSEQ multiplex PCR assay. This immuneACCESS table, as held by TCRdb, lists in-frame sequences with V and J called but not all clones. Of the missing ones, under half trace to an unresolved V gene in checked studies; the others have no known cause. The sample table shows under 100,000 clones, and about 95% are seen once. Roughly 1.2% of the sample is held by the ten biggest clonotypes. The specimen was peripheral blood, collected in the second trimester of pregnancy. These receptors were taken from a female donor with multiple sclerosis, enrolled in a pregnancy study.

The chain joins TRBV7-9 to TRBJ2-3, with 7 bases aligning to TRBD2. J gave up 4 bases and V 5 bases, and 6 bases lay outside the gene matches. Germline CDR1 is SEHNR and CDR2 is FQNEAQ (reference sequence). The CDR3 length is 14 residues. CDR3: CASSRRLAADTQYF. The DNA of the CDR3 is TGTGCCAGCAGCCGACGACTAGCAGCAGATACGCAGTATTTT.

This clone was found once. The CDR3: CASSPRRTAYEQYF. Here the CDR3 DNA reads TGTGCCAGCAGCCCTCGCCGGACAGCCTACGAGCAGTACTTC. The genes are TRBV7-2 and TRBJ2-7; possibly TRBD1 for D (6 bases). The CDR3 consists of 14 residues. Germline V CDR1 and CDR2: SGHTA, FQGNSA. V lost 5 bases and J lost 2, with 13 bases in between.

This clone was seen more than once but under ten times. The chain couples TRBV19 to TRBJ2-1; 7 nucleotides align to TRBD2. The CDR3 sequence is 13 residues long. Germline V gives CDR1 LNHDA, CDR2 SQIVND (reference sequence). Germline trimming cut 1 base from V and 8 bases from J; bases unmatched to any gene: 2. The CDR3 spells CASSIGEGYEQFF. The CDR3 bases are TGTGCCAGTAGTATAGGGGAGGGGTATGAGCAGTTCTTC. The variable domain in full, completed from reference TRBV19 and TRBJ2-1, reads DGGITQSPKYLFRKEGQNVTLSCEQNLNHDAMYWYRQDPGQGLRLIYYSQIVNDFQKGDIAEGYSVSREKKESFPLTVTSAQKNPTAFYLCASSIGEGYEQFFGPGTRLTVL.

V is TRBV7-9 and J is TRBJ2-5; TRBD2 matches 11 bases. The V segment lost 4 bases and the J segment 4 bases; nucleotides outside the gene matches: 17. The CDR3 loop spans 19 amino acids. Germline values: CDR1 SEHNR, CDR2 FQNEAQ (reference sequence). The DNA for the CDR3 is TGTGCCAGCAGCTACAACGTGGGGCGGACTAGCGGGCAGGTAGAGACCCAGTACTTC. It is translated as CASSYNVGRTSGQVETQYF.

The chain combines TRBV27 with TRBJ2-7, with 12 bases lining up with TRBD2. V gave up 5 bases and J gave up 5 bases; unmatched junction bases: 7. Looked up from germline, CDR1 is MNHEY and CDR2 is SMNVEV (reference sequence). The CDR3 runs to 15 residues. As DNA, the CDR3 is TGTGCCAGCAGTCCTCTAGCGGGAGGGGAACACGAGCAGTACTTC. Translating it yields CASSPLAGGEHEQYF.

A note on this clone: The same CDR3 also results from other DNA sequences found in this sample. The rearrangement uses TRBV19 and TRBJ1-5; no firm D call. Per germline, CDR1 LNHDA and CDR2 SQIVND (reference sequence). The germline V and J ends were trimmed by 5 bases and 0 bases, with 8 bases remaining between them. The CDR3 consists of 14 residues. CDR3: CASSFAYSNQPQHF. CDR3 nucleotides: TGTGCCAGTAGTTTTGCCTATAGCAATCAGCCCCAGCATTTT. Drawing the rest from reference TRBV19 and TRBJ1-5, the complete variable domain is DGGITQSPKYLFRKEGQNVTLSCEQNLNHDAMYWYRQDPGQGLRLIYYSQIVNDFQKGDIAEGYSVSREKKESFPLTVTSAQKNPTAFYLCASSFAYSNQPQHFGDGTRLSIL.

Here the CDR3 reads CASSQALRANTEAFF. The CDR3 DNA sequence: TGCGCCAGCAGCCAAGCTTTGCGGGCGAACACTGAAGCTTTCTTT. The rearrangement uses TRBV4-3 and TRBJ1-1, with D hard to call. V lost 1 base and J 1 base, leaving 10 bases between the germline ends. This CDR3 contains 15 residues. Per the germline V gene, CDR1 is LGHNA and CDR2 is YSLEER.

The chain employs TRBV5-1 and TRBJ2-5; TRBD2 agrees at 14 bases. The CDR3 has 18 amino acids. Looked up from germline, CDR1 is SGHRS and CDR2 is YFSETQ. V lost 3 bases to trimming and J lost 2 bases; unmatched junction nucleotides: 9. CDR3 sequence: CASSSGTSGSRPQETQYF. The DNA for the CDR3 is TGCGCCAGCAGCTCTGGGACTAGCGGGAGTCGTCCTCAAGAGACCCAGTACTTC.

The CDR3 protein is CASSAPWSRETQYF. DNA for the CDR3: TGTGCCAGCAGCGCCCCATGGAGCAGAGAGACCCAGTACTTC. V gene TRBV7-7 combines with J gene TRBJ2-5; no clear D. The ends were cut back, 5 bases at V and 4 bases at J, with 14 bases in the middle. CDR3 length: 14 amino acids. CDR1 is SSHAT and CDR2 is FNYEAQ in the germline V gene (reference sequence).

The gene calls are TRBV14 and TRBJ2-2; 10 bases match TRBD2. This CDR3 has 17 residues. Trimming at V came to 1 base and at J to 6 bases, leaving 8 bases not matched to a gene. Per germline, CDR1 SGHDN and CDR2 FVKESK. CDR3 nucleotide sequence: TGTGCCAGCAGCCAAGGGCCACTAGCGGGGATCCCCGGGGAGCTGTTTTTT. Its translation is CASSQGPLAGIPGELFF.

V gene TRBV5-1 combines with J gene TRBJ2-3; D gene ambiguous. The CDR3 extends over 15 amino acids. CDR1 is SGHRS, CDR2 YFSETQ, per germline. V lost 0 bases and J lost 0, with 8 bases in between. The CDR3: CASSLGRASTDTQYF. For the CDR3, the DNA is TGCGCCAGCAGCTTGGGAAGAGCGAGCACAGATACGCAGTATTTT.

CDR3 sequence: CASSLGPGGRAGDTQYF. The CDR3 coding sequence is TGTGCCAGCAGCTTAGGGCCCGGTGGGAGGGCTGGAGATACGCAGTATTTT. The chain links TRBV7-6 to TRBJ2-3, with TRBD2 identical over 7 bases. CDR3 length: 17 residues. Looked up from germline, CDR1 is SGHVS and CDR2 is FNYEAQ. Trimming at V came to 1 base and at J to 5 bases, leaving 12 bases not matched to a gene.

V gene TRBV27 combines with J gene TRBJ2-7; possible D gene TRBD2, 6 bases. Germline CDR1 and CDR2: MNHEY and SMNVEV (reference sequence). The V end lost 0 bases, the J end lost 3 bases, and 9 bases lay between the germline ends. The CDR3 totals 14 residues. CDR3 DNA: TGTGCCAGCAGTTTATCTAGCGGCTACTACGAGCAGTACTTC. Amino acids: CASSLSSGYYEQYF.

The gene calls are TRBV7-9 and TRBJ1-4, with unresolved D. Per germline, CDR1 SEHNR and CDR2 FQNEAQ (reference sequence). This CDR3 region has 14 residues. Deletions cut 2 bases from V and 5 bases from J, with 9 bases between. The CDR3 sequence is CASSLITGNEKLFF. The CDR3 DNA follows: TGTGCCAGCAGCTTAATAACGGGGAATGAAAAACTGTTTTTT.

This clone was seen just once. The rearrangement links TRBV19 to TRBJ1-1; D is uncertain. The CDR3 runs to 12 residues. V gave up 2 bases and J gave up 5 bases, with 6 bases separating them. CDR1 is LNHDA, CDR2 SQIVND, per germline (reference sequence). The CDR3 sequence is CASSIQSTEAFF. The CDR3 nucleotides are TGTGCCAGTAGTATACAGTCTACTGAAGCTTTCTTT.

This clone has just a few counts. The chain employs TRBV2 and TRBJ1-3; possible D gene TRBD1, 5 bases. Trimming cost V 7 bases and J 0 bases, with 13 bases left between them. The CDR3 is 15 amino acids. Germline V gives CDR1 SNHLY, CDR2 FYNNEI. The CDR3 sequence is CASTADTNSGNTIYF. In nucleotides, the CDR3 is TGTGCCAGCACCGCGGACACCAACTCTGGAAACACCATATATTTT.

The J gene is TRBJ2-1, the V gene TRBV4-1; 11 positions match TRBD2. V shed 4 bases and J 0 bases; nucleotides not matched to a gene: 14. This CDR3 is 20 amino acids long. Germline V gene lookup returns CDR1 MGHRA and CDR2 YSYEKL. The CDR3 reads CASSPRGVAGGQTSYNEQFF. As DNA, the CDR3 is TGCGCCAGCAGCCCGAGGGGGGTAGCGGGAGGGCAAACCTCCTACAATGAGCAGTTCTTC.

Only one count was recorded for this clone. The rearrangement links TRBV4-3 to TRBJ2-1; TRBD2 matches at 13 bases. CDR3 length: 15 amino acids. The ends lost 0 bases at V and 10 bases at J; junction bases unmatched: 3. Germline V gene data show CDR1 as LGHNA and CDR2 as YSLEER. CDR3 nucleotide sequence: TGCGCCAGCAGCCAAGAGGGGGGACTAGCGGGGGAGCAGTTCTTC. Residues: CASSQEGGLAGEQFF.

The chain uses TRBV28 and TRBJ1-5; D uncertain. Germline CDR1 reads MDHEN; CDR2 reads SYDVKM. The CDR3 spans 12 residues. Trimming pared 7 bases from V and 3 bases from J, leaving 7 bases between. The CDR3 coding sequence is TGTGCCAGCACCCCGTCCAATCAGCCCCAGCATTTT. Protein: CASTPSNQPQHF.

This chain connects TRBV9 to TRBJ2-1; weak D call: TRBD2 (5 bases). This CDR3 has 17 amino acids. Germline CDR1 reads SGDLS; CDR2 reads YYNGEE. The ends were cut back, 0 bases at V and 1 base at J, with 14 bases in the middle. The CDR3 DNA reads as TGTGCCAGCAGCGTAGGTTCGGTGGGAGTGTCCTACAATGAGCAGTTCTTC. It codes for CASSVGSVGVSYNEQFF.

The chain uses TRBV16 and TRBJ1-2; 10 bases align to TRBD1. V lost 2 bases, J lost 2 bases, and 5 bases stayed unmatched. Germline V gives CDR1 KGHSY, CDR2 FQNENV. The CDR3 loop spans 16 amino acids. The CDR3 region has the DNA TGTGCCAGCAGCCAACCCGGGACAGGGGTGAACTATGGCTACACCTTC. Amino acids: CASSQPGTGVNYGYTF.

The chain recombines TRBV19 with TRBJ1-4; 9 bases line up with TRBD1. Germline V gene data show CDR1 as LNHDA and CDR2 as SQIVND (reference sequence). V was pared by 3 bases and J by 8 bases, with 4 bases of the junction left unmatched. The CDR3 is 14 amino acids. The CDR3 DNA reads TGTGCCAGTAGTATCGGGACAGGGAAGGAAAAACTGTTTTTT. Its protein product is CASSIGTGKEKLFF.

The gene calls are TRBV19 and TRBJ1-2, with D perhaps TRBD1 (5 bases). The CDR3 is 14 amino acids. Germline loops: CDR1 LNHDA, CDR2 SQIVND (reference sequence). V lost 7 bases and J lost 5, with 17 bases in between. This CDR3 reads CASINPPGEYGYTF. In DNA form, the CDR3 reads TGTGCCAGTATCAACCCCCCGGGGGAGTATGGCTACACCTTC. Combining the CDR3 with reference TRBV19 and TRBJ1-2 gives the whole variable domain DGGITQSPKYLFRKEGQNVTLSCEQNLNHDAMYWYRQDPGQGLRLIYYSQIVNDFQKGDIAEGYSVSREKKESFPLTVTSAQKNPTAFYLCASINPPGEYGYTFGSGTRLTVV.

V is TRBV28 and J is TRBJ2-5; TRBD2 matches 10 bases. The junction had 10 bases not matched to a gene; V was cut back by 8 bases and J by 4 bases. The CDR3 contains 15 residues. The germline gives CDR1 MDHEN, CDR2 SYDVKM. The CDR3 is CASLAGDRVRETQYF. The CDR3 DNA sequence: TGTGCCAGCCTAGCGGGAGATCGGGTGCGAGAGACCCAGTACTTC.

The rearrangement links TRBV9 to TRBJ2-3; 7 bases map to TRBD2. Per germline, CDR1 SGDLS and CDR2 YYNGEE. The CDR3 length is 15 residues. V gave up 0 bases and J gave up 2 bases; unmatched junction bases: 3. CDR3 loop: CASSVGGSVTDTQYF. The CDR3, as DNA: TGTGCCAGCAGCGTAGGCGGGAGTGTCACAGATACGCAGTATTTT.